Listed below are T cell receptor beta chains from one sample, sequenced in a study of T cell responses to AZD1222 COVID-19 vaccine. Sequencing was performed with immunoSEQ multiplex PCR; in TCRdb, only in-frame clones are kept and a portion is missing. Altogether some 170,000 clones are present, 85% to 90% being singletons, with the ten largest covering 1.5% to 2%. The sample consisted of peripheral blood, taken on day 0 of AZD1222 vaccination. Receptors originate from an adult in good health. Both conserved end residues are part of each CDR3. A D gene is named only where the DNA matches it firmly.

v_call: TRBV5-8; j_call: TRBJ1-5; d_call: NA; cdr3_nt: TGTGCCAGCAGTCCTAGACAGAGCAATCAGCCCCAGCATTTT; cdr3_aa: CASSPRQSNQPQHF
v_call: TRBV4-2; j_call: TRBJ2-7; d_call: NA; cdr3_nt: TGTGCCAGCAGCCAAGGATTGTTAGGAAATTCCTACGAGCAGTACTTC; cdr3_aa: CASSQGLLGNSYEQYF
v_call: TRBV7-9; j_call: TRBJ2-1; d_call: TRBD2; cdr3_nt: TGTGCCAGCACCAATAGGGCGGGAGTACCCTACAATGAGCAGTTCTTC; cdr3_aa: CASTNRAGVPYNEQFF
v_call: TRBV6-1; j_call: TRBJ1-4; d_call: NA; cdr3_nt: TGTGCCAGCAGTGAAAAGGGGAGGATACCTGATGAAAAACTGTTTTTT; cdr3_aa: CASSEKGRIPDEKLFF
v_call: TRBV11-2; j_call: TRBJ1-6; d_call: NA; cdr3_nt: TGTGCCAGCAGCTTACAGGGAATGGCGGGTTCCCTCCACTTT; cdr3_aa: CASSLQGMAGSLHF
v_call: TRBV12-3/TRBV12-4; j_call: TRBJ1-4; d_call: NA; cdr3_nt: TGTGCCAGCAGTGACGGACAGGAAAAACTGTTTTTT; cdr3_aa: CASSDGQEKLFF
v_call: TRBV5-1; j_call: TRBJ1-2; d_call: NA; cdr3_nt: TGCGCCAGCAGCTTGGAGATCTCCAACTATGGCTACACCTTC; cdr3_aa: CASSLEISNYGYTF
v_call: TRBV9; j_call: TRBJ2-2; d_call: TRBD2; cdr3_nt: TGTGCCACCAAGCGGGGGGCTCGCGGGGAGCTGTTTTTT; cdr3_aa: CATKRGARGELFF
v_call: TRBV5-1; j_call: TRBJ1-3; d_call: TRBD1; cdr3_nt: TGCGCCAGCAGCTTGGACAGGGGATCGGGAAACACCATATATTTT; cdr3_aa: CASSLDRGSGNTIYF
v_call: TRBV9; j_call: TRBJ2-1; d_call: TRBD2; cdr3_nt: TGTGCCAGCAGCGTGGGTCGCGGGAGACCCTACAATGAGCAGTTCTTC; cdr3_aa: CASSVGRGRPYNEQFF
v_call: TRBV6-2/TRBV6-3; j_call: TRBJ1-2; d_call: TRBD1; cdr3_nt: TGTGCCAGCAGTTACGCCGACAGGGGAGCCAATGGCTACACCTTC; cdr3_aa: CASSYADRGANGYTF
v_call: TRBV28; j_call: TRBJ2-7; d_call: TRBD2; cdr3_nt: TGTGCCAGCAGTTTGGGGACTAGCAACCACGAGCAGTACTTC; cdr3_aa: CASSLGTSNHEQYF
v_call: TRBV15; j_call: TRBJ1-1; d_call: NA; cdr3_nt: TGTGCCACCAGCAAGGGGACGGTGAACACTGAAGCTTTCTTT; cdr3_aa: CATSKGTVNTEAFF
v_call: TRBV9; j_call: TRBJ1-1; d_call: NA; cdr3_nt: TGTGCCAGCAGCGTAGCTCAGTGGGACACTGAAGCTTTCTTT; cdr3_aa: CASSVAQWDTEAFF
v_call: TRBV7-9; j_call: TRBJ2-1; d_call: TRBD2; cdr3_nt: TGTGCCAGCAGCTTAGGTGGACTAGCGGGAACTGAGCAGTTCTTC; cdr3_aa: CASSLGGLAGTEQFF
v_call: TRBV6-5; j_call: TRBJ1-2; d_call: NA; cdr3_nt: TGTGCCAGCAGGCAGGCAGGGGTTCAACTTGGCTACACCTTC; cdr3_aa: CASRQAGVQLGYTF
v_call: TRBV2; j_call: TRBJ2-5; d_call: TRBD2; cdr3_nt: TGTGCCAGCAGGTATCGCGAAGCGGGGGGCCAAGAGACCCAGTACTTC; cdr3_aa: CASRYREAGGQETQYF
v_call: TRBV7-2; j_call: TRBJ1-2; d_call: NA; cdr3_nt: TGTGCCAGCAGCTTATTACAGGGTGTTGATGGCTACACCTTC; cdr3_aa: CASSLLQGVDGYTF
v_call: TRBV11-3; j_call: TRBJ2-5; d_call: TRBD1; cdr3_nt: TGTGCCAGCAGCCCTGGGGACAGGGCAGAGACCCAGTACTTC; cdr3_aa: CASSPGDRAETQYF
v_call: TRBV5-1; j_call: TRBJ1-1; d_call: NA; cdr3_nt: TGCGCCAGCAGCCCCCCCCAGGGAGGAAGTACTGAAGCTTTCTTT; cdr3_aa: CASSPPQGGSTEAFF
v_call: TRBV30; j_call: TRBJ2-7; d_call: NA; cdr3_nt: TGTGCCTGGAAACTAACAGGATCCTACGAGCAGTACTTC; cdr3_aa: CAWKLTGSYEQYF
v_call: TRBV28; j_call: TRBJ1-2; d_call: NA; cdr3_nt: TGTGCCAGCAGCCGACTAGCCTTGCCGGGGGGAAAAAACTATGGCTACACCTTC; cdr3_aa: CASSRLALPGGKNYGYTF
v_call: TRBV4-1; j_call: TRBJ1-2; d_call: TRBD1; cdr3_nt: TGCGCCAGCAGCCAAGAAACCACAGGGGGCATTTATGGCTACACCTTC; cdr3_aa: CASSQETTGGIYGYTF
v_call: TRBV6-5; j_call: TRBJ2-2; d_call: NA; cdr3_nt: TGTGCCAGCAGTTACTCGAGGCAGCGGATGACCGGGGAGCTGTTTTTT; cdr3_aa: CASSYSRQRMTGELFF
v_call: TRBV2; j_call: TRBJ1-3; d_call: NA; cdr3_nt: TGTGCCAGCAGGGAAGAGTACTCTGGAAACACCATATATTTT; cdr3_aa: CASREEYSGNTIYF
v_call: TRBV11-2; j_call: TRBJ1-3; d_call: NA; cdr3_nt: TGTGCCAGCAGCTTACGAGAAAGGGGAAACACCATATATTTT; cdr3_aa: CASSLRERGNTIYF
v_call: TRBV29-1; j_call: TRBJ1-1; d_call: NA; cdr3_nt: TGCAGCGTCAAACCCCGGACAGTCATGAACACTGAAGCTTTCTTT; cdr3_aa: CSVKPRTVMNTEAFF
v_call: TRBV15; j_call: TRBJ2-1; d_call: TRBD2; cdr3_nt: TGTGCCACCAGCAGAGATTACGCGACTAGCGGGACTTACAATGAGCAGTTCTTC; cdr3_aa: CATSRDYATSGTYNEQFF
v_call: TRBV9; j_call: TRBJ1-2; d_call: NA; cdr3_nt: TGTGCCAGCAGCGTAGGTGGCTATGGCTACACCTTC; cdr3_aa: CASSVGGYGYTF
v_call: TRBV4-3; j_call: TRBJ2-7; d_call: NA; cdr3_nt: TGCGCCAGCAGCCAAGATCGCCGGGGCTACGAGCAGTACTTC; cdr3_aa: CASSQDRRGYEQYF
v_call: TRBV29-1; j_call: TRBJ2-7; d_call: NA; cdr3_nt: TGCAGCGTCCGTGTCCTCTCCTACGAGCAGTACTTC; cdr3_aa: CSVRVLSYEQYF
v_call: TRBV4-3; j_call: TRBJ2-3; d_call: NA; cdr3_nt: TGCGCCAGCAGCCAAGGGACAGTGTCCACAGATACGCAGTATTTT; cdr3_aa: CASSQGTVSTDTQYF
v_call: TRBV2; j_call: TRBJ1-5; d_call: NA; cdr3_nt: TGTGCCAGCAGCGAAGAACAGGGCAATCAGCCCCAGCATTTT; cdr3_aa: CASSEEQGNQPQHF
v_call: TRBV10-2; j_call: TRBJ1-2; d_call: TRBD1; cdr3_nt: TGCGCCAGCAGTAGGACCGGGACAGGGGACTATGGCTACACCTTC; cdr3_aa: CASSRTGTGDYGYTF
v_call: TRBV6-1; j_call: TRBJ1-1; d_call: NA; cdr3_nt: TGTGCCAGCAGTGAAGCAGAGAGGAACACTGAAGCTTTCTTT; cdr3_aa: CASSEAERNTEAFF
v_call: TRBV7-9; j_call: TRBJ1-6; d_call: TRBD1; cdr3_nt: TGTGCCAGCAGCCAACAGGGGGTGAATTCACCCCTCCACTTT; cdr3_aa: CASSQQGVNSPLHF
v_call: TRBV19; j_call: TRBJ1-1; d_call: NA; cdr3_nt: TGTGCCAGTAGTAATCAGGGGATCACTGAAGCTTTCTTT; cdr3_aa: CASSNQGITEAFF
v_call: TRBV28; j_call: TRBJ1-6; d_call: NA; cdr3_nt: TGTGCCAGCAGTTTCGGGCAGGCAACCCTCCACTTT; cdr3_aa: CASSFGQATLHF
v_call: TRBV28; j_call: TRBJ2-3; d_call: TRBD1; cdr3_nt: TGTGCCAGCAGTCTCTTGGCAGGGGGCGAAGATACGCAGTATTTT; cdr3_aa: CASSLLAGGEDTQYF
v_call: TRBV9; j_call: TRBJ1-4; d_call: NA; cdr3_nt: TGTGCCAGCAGCAAAGCAACTAATGAAAAACTGTTTTTT; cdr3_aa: CASSKATNEKLFF
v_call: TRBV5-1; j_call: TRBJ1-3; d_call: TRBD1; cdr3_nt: TGCGCCAGCAGCTTGGACGGCCTACAGGGGGCAACGGGAAACACCATATATTTT; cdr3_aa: CASSLDGLQGATGNTIYF
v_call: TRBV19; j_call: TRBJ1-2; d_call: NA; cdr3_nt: TGTGCCAGTAGTCCCATTCCTGCAGTTCTCTCAGGTGGCTACACCTTC; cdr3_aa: CASSPIPAVLSGGYTF
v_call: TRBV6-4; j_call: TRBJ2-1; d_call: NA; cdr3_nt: TGTGCCAGCAGTGACGGCTCGTACAATGAGCAGTTCTTC; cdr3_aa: CASSDGSYNEQFF
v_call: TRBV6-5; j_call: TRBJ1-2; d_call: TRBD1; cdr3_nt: TGTGCCAGCAGTTCCGACAGGGTATATGGCTACACCTTC; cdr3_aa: CASSSDRVYGYTF